This T cell receptor beta chain was recovered during a study of shared clonotypes between healthy human individuals. Study-wide context: Three CD4 naive, three CD4 memory, two CD8 naive and one CD8 memory plate were used per donor.

Points on this clone: A much more abundant neighbour one base away suggests this may be a read error.

The assay was immunoSEQ multiplex PCR, and TCRdb's table has in-frame clones only and misses some. The profile covers over a million clones, with around four fifths appearing a single time and 1.2% to 1.5% taken by the ten largest. V gave up 3 bases and J gave up 1 base, with 7 bases separating them. Germline V gene lookup returns CDR1 SGDLS and CDR2 YYNGEE. The CDR3 runs to 13 residues. The chain uses TRBV9 and TRBJ1-2; D gene ambiguous. This receptor was identified in a man younger than 35 in good health. Specimen: memory CD4+ T cells sorted from blood. As to subset: CD45RA-negative fraction. The CDR3 loop reads CASSAGVNYGYTF. CDR3 nucleotides: TGTGCCAGCAGCGCCGGGGTTAACTATGGCTACACCTTC.